This TCR beta chain was sequenced in a study of T and B cells in COVID-19 patients. As for the study in general: Recovered patients mostly had mild to moderate COVID-19 managed as outpatients. Active-infection patients were older, median roughly 67 years, than recovered patients, median around 34 years.

General study results and limits: Patients with COVID-19 reportedly showed strongly skewed T cell receptor beta variable and joining gene usage. Sorted SARS-CoV-2-responsive or tetramer+ T cells and CD4+, regulatory and CD8+ subsets were not yet sequenced.

Germline V gives CDR1 SGHTS, CDR2 YDEGEE. V was pared by 6 bases and J by 1 base, with 10 bases between. This CDR3 is built from 13 residues. Blood genomic DNA input for TRB amplification was 250-500 ng. For this clonotype: What it recognizes is unknown.

TRB rearrangements were amplified by multiplex PCR with BIOMED2 TRB-A/B primers. Using its own MiXCR run on the multiplex PCR reads, TCRdb lists one record per CDR3 protein. Of 6,000 to 7,500 distinct CDR3 sequences detected, approximately 22% appear once; the ten largest clones hold over 3.5%. V gene TRBV5-8 combines with J gene TRBJ1-1, with a possible D match to TRBD1 (5 bases). This clonotype was obtained from a human donor who had recovered from COVID-19. What was sequenced was blood. The CDR3 DNA follows: TGTGCCAGCACCCACGGGGGGAACACTGAAGCTTTCTTT. Its protein product is CASTHGGNTEAFF.